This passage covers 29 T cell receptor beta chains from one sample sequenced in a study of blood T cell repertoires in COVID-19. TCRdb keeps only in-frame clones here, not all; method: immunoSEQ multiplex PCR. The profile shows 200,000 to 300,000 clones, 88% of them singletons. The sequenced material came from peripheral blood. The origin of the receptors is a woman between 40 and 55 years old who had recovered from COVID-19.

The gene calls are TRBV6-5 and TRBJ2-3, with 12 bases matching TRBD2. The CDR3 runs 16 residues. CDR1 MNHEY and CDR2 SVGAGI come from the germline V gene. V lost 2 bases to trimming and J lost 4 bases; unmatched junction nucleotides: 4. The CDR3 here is CASSYPGTSGSDTQYF. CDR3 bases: TGTGCCAGCAGTTACCCTGGGACTAGCGGGTCAGATACGCAGTATTTT.

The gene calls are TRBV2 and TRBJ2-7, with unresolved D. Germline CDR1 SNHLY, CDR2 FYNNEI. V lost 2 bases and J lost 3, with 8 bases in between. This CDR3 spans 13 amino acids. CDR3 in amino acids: CASSESQIYEQYV. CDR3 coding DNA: TGTGCCAGCAGTGAATCGCAGATCTACGAGCAGTACGTC.

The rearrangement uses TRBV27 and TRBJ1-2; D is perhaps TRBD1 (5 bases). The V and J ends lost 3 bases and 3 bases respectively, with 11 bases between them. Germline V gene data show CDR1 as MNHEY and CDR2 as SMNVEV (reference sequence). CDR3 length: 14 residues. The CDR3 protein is CASSLSGLDYGYTF. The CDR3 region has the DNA TGTGCCAGCAGTTTGTCAGGGCTGGACTATGGCTACACCTTC.

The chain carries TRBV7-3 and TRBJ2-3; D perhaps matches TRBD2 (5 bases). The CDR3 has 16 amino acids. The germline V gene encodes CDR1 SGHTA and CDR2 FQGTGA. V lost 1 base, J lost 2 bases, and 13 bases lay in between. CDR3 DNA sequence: TGTGCCAGCAGCTTAAGAGGACTTACCACCACAGATACGCAGTATTTT. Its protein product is CASSLRGLTTTDTQYF. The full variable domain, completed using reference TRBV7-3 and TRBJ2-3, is GAGVSQTPSNKVTEKGKYVELRCDPISGHTALYWYRQSLGQGPEFLIYFQGTGAADDSGLPNDRFFAVRPEGSVSTLKIQRTERGDSAVYLCASSLRGLTTTDTQYFGPGTRLTVL.

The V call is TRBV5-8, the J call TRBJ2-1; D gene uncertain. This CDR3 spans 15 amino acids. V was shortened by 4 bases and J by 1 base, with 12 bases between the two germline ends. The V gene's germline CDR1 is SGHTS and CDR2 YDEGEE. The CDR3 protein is CASSPRLGSYNEQFF. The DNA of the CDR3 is TGTGCCAGCAGCCCGAGGTTGGGTTCCTACAATGAGCAGTTCTTC.

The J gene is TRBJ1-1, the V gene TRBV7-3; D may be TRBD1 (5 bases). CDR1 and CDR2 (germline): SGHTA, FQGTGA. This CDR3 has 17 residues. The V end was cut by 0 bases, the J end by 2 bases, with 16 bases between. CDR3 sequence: CASSLTGGREPNTEAFF. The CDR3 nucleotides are TGTGCCAGCAGCTTAACGGGGGGACGGGAACCAAACACTGAAGCTTTCTTT.

This CDR3 is CAISDPGLAPPTDTQYF. Written as DNA, the CDR3 is TGTGCCATCAGTGACCCGGGACTAGCACCCCCCACAGATACGCAGTATTTT. The rearrangement joins TRBV10-3 to TRBJ2-3; 9 nucleotides line up with TRBD2. The CDR3 loop spans 17 amino acids. V lost 3 bases and J lost 2; bases outside the gene matches: 9. Germline V gives CDR1 ENHRY, CDR2 SYGVKD.

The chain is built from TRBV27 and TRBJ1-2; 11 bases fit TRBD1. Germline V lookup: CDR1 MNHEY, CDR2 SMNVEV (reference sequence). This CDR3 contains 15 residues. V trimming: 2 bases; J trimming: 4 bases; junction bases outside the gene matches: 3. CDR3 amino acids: CASSLRDRGVYGYTF. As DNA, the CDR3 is TGTGCCAGCAGTTTACGGGACAGGGGGGTCTATGGCTACACCTTC.

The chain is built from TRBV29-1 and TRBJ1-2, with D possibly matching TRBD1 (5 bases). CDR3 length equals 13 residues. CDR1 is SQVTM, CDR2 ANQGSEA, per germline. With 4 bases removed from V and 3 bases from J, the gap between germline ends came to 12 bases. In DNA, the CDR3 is TGCAGCGTTGGTGGGCAGGGTTACTATGGCTACACCTTC. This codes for CSVGGQGYYGYTF.

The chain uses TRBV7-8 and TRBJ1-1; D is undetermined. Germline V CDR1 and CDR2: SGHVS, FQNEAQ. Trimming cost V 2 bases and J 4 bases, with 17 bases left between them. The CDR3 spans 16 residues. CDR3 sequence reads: CASSLTPWRVGTEAFF. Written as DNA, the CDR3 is TGTGCCAGCAGCTTAACCCCGTGGAGGGTCGGCACTGAAGCTTTCTTT.

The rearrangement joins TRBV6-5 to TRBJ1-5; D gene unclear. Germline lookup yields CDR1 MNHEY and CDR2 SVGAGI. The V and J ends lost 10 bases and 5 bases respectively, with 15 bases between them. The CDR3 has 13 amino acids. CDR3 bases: TGTGCCACGGGAAAAGGAAGCCATCAGCCCCAGCATTTT. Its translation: CATGKGSHQPQHF.

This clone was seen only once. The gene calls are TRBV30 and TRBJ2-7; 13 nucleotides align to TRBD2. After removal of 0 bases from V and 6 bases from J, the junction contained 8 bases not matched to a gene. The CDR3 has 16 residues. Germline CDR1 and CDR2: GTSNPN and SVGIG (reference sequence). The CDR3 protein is CAWSVAGTSGKSEQYF. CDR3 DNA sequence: TGTGCCTGGAGTGTCGCCGGGACTAGCGGGAAAAGCGAGCAGTACTTC.

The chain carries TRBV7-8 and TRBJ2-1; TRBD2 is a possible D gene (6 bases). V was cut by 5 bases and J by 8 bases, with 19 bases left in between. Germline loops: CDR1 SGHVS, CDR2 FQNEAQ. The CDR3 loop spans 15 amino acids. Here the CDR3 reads CASSPGGRESYEQFF. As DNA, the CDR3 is TGTGCCAGCAGCCCCGGGGGTCGGGAGAGTTATGAGCAGTTCTTC. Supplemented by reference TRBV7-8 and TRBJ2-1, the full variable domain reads GAGVSQSPRYKVAKRGQDVALRCDPISGHVSLFWYQQALGQGPEFLTYFQNEAQLDKSGLPSDRFFAERPEGSVSTLKIQRTQQEDSAVYLCASSPGGRESYEQFFGPGTRLTVL.

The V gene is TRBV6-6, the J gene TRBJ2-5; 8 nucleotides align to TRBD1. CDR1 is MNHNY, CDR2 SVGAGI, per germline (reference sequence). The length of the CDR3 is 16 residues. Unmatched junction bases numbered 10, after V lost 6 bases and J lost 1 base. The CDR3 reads CASSRRGQAFQETQYF. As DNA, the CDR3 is TGTGCCAGCAGCCGGCGGGGACAGGCGTTCCAAGAGACCCAGTACTTC.

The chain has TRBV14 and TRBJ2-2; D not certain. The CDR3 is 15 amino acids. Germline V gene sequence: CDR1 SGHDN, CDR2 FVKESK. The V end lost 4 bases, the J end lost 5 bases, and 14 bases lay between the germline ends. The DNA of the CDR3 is TGTGCCAGCAGCCCCTACCGATCCCGGACCGGGGAGCTGTTTTTT. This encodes CASSPYRSRTGELFF.

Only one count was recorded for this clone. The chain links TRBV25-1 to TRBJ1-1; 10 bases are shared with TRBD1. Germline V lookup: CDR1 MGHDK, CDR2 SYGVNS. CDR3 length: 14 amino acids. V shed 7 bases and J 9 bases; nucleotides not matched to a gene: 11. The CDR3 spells CASTPSRDRGKAFF. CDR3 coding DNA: TGTGCCAGCACCCCGTCCCGGGACAGGGGAAAAGCTTTCTTT.

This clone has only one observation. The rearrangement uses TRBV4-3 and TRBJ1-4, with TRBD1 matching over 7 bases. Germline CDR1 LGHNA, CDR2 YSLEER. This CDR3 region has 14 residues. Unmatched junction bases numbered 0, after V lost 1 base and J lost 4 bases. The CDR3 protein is CASSQGQGNEKLFF. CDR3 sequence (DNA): TGCGCCAGCAGCCAAGGACAGGGTAATGAAAAACTGTTTTTT.

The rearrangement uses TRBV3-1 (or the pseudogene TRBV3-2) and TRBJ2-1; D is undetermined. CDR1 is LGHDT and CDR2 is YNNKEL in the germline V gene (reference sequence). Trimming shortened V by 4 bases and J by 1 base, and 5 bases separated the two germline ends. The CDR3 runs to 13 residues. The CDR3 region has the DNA TGTGCCAGCAGCCCGCGGTCCTACAATGAGCAGTTCTTC. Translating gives CASSPRSYNEQFF.

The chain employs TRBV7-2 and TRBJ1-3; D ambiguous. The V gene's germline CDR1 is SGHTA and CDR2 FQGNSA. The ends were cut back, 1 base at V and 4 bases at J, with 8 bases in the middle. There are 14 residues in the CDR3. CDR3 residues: CASSLVSFGNTIYF. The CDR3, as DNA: TGTGCCAGCAGCTTAGTGTCTTTCGGAAACACCATATATTTT.

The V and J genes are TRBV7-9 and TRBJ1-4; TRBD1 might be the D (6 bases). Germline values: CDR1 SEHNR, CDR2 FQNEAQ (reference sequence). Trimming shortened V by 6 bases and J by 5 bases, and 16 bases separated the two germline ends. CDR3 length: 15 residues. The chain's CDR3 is CASRAPQGPNEKLFF. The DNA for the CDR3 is TGTGCCAGCAGGGCCCCACAGGGCCCAAATGAAAAACTGTTTTTT.

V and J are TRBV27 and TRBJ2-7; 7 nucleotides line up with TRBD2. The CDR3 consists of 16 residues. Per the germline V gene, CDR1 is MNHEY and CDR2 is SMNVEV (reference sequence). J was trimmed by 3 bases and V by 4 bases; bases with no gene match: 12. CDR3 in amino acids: CASSSPGSREDYEQYV. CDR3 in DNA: TGTGCCAGCAGTTCCCCCGGGTCCCGGGAGGACTACGAGCAGTACGTC.

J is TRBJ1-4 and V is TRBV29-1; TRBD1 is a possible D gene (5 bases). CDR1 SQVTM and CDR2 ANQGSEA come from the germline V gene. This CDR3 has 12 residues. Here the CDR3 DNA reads TGCAGTGGGCGGGGCTACGGTGAAAAACTGTTTTTT. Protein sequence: CSGRGYGEKLFF. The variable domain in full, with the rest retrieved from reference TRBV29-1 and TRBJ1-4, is SAVISQKPSRDICQRGTSLTIQCQVDSQVTMMFWYRQQPGQSLTLIATANQGSEATYESGFVIDKFPISRPNLTFSTLTVSNMSPEDSSIYLCSGRGYGEKLFFGSGTQLSVL.

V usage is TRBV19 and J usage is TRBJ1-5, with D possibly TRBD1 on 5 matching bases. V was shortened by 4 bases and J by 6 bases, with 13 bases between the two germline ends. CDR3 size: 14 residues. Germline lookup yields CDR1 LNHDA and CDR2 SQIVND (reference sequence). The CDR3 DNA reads TGTGCCAGTAGTACCGGACACTCTGGTCAGCCCCAGCATTTT. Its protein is CASSTGHSGQPQHF. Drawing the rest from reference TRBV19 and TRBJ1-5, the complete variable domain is DGGITQSPKYLFRKEGQNVTLSCEQNLNHDAMYWYRQDPGQGLRLIYYSQIVNDFQKGDIAEGYSVSREKKESFPLTVTSAQKNPTAFYLCASSTGHSGQPQHFGDGTRLSIL.

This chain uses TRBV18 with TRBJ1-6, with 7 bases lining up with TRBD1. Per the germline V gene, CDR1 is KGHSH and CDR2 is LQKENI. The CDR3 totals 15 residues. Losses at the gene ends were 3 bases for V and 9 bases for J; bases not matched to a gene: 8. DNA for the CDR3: TGTGCCAGCTCACCGGGGGACAGAGTTCTTTCACCCCTCCACTTT. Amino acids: CASSPGDRVLSPLHF.

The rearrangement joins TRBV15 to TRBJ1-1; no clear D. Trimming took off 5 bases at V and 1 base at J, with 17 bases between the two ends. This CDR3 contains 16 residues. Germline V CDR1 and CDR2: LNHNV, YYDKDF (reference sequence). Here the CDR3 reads CATSPLGSPGNTEAFF. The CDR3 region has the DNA TGTGCCACCAGCCCCCTTGGAAGCCCGGGGAACACTGAAGCTTTCTTT.

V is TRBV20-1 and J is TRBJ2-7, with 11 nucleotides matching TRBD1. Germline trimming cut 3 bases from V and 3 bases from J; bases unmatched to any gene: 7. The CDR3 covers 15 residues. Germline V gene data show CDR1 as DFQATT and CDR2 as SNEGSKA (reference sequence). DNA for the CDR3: TGCAGTGCTAGTGCCGGGACAGGGGGGAACTACGAGCAGTACTTC. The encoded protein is CSASAGTGGNYEQYF.

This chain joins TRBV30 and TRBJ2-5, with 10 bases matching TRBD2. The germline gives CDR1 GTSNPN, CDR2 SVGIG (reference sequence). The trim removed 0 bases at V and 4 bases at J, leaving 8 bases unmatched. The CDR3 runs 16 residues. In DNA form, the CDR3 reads TGTGCCTGGAGTGTAGGCCTAGCGGGAGTGGGAGAGACCCAGTACTTC. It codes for CAWSVGLAGVGETQYF.

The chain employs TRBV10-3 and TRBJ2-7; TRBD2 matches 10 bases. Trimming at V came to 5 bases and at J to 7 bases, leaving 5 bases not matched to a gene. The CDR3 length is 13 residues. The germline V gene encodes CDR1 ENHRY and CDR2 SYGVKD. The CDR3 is CAISLAGVGEQYF. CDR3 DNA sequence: TGTGCCATCAGTCTAGCGGGAGTTGGGGAGCAGTACTTC.

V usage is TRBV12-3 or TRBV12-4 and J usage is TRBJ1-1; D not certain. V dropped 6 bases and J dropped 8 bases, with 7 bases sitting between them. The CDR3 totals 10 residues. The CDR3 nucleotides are TGTGCCAGCAGAGGAGGCGAAGCTTTCTTT. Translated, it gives CASRGGEAFF.